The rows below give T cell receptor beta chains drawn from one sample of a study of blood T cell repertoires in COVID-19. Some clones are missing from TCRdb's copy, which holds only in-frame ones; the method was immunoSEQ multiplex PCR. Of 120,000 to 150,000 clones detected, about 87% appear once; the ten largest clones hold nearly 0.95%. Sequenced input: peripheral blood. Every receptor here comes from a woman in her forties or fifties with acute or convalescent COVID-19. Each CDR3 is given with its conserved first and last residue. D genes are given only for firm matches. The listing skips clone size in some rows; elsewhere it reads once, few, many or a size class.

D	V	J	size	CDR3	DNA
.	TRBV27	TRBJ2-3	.	CASTRSSAGTDTQYF	TGTGCCAGCACTCGTTCTAGCGCCGGCACAGATACGCAGTATTTT
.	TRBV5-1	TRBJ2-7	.	CASSLAGRYEQYF	TGCGCCAGCAGCTTGGCGGGTCGTTACGAGCAGTACTTC
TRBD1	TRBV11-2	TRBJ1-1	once	CASSGLTGQNTEAFF	TGTGCCAGCAGCGGATTGACAGGGCAAAACACTGAAGCTTTCTTT
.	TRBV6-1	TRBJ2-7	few	CASSERTAHEQYF	TGTGCCAGCAGTGAAAGGACTGCCCACGAGCAGTACTTC
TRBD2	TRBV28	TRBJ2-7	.	CASRRGASSYKQYF	TGTGCCAGCCGGCGGGGGGCCAGCTCCTACAAGCAGTACTTC
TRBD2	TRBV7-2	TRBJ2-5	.	CASSPTSGQETQYF	TGTGCCAGCAGCCCCACTAGCGGCCAAGAGACCCAGTACTTC
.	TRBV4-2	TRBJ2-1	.	CASSQRVAGVNEQFF	TGTGCCAGCAGCCAGAGGGTAGCAGGGGTAAATGAGCAGTTCTTC
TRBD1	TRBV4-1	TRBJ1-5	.	CASSQEGGGNQPQHF	TGCGCCAGCAGCCAAGAAGGGGGCGGCAATCAGCCCCAGCATTTT
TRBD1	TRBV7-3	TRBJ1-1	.	CASSLNRGRRAFF	TGTGCCAGCAGCTTAAACAGGGGAAGGAGGGCTTTCTTT
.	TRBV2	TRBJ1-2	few	CASSGVSPNYGYTF	TGTGCCAGCAGTGGCGTAAGCCCTAACTATGGCTACACCTTC
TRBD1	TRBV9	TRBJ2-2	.	CASSPGTATGELFF	TGTGCCAGCAGCCCCGGGACAGCCACCGGGGAGCTGTTTTTT
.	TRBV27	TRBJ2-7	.	CASIQGRFRYEQYF	TGTGCCAGCATCCAGGGGCGGTTTAGGTACGAGCAGTACTTC
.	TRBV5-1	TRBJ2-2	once	CASSLRQNTGELFF	TGCGCCAGCAGCTTGAGACAGAACACCGGGGAGCTGTTTTTT
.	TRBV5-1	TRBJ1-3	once	CASSPGHRTDTIYF	TGCGCCAGCAGCCCGGGACACCGGACGGACACCATATATTTT
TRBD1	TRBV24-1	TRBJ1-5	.	CATSDGGQGNQPQHF	TGTGCCACCAGTGATGGAGGACAGGGCAATCAGCCCCAGCATTTT
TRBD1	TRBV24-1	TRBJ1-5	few	CATSVDRGGQPQHF	TGTGCCACCAGTGTGGACAGGGGCGGTCAGCCCCAGCATTTT
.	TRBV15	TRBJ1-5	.	CATSRAAASNQPQHF	TGTGCCACCAGCAGGGCAGCGGCTAGCAATCAGCCCCAGCATTTT
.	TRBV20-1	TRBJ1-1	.	CSAQLNTEAFF	TGCAGTGCCCAATTGAACACTGAAGCTTTCTTT
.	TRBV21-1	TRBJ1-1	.	CASSKETGGVGNTEAFF	TGTGCCAGCAGCAAAGAGACAGGGGGCGTGGGTAACACTGAAGCTTTCTTT
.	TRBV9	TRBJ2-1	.	CASSVGTRQVNEQFF	TGTGCCAGCAGCGTAGGAACTAGGCAGGTCAATGAGCAGTTCTTC
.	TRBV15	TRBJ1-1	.	CATSTVNTEAFF	TGTGCCACCAGCACCGTGAACACTGAAGCTTTCTTT
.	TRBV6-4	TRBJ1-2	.	CASSDLPPRPTPYGYTF	TGTGCCAGCAGTGACTTACCACCGAGGCCGACCCCCTATGGCTACACCTTC
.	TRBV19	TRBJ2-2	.	CASSIGRRYTGELFF	TGTGCCAGTAGTATAGGTCGGAGATACACCGGGGAGCTGTTTTTT
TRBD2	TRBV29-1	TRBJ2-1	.	CSETGTSGGGSMREQFF	TGCAGCGAGACCGGGACTAGCGGGGGGGGTTCGATGAGGGAGCAGTTCTTC
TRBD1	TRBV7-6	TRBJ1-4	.	CASSRQGATNEKLFF	TGTGCCAGCAGCCGACAGGGTGCAACTAATGAAAAACTGTTTTTT
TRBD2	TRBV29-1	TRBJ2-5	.	CSVDQTSGRETQYF	TGCAGCGTCGACCAGACTAGCGGGAGAGAGACCCAGTACTTC
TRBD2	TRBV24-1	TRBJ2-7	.	CATSDSGRAGSYEQYF	TGTGCCACCAGTGATAGCGGGAGGGCCGGGTCCTACGAGCAGTACTTC
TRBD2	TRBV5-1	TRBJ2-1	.	CASSREGLNEQFF	TGCGCCAGCAGCCGGGAGGGCCTCAATGAGCAGTTCTTC